This T cell receptor beta chain derives from a study of cytomegalovirus exposure and HLA in healthy donors. Findings and limits, study-wide: The study designated some 180 TCR beta chains cytomegalovirus-associated. The classifier was said to identify cytomegalovirus status with high specificity and sensitivity.

CDR3 length: 18 residues. Germline CDR1 is LGHNA and CDR2 is YNFKEQ. With regard to this clone: What it binds is not known.

The PCR had 60 Vbeta and 13 Jbeta primers. Repertoires were generated with immunoSEQ multiplex PCR, while TCRdb's copy carries only in-frame clones and drops some. The sample has some 100,000 clones; 65% to 75% are singletons. Sequencing was performed on PBMCs. The TCR was taken from a young woman in good health and CMV-seropositive. The chain is built from TRBV4-2 and TRBJ2-5, with 7 bases matching TRBD2. The J call may be in error: the DNA end matches TRBJ2-7 better. The CDR3 sequence: CASSQDLWGGRDSYEQYF. CDR3 bases: TGTGCCAGCAGCCAAGATCTATGGGGCGGGAGAGACTCCTACGAGCAGTACTTC.